These 10 T cell receptor beta chains came from one sample sequenced in a study of regulatory T cells. The PCR used 52 TRBV and 13 TRBJ primers. Assay used: immunoSEQ multiplex PCR; TCRdb lists only in-frame clones, some missing. The repertoire holds 9,000 to 10,000 clones, with under 90% as singletons. Sequencing was done on a sample of CD8+ T cells sorted from blood. The source of these receptors is a person aged 18-30 years with CD3G deficiency.

The CDR3 region has the DNA TGTGCCAGCAGTGAAGATGGGACAGGGGGACAGCCCCAGCATTTT. It translates to CASSEDGTGGQPQHF. The chain recombines TRBV6-1 with TRBJ1-5, with 11 bases that match TRBD1. J gave up 7 bases and V 1 base, and 3 bases lay outside the gene matches. Germline V CDR1 and CDR2: MNHNS, SASEGT. This CDR3 is built from 15 residues.

Comments on this clone: This sample also contains other DNA sequences that code for the same CDR3. The V call is TRBV5-1, the J call TRBJ1-1; TRBD1 is a possible D gene (5 bases). The V end lost 0 bases, the J end lost 4 bases, and 10 bases lay between the germline ends. The CDR3 length is 14 residues. Germline V gene sequence: CDR1 SGHRS, CDR2 YFSETQ. DNA for the CDR3: TGCGCCAGCAGCTTGGGGCAGGGCGGCACTGAAGCTTTCTTT. Its protein product is CASSLGQGGTEAFF.

Written as DNA, the CDR3 is TGTGCCAGCAAGGGAGAGGGGGTCGTCACCGGGGAGCTGTTTTTT. It is translated as CASKGEGVVTGELFF. The rearrangement uses TRBV5-5 and TRBJ2-2; tentatively, D is TRBD1 (6 bases). Trimming pared 6 bases from V and 4 bases from J, leaving 16 bases between. Germline V gene sequence: CDR1 SGHKS, CDR2 YYEKEE (reference sequence). CDR3 length: 15 amino acids.

The V and J genes are TRBV10-3 and TRBJ2-3; tentatively, D is TRBD2 (6 bases). V lost 11 bases and J lost 2, with 17 bases in between. The CDR3 is 14 residues long. Per the germline V gene, CDR1 is ENHRY and CDR2 is SYGVKD. CDR3 residues: CAVRRDSPTDTQYF. In DNA form, the CDR3 reads TGTGCCGTACGCCGGGACTCACCCACAGATACGCAGTATTTT.

This sequence joins TRBV6-6 and TRBJ2-5, with D tentatively TRBD1 or TRBD2 (5 bases each). The J call could be wrong; TRBJ2-7 is a better fit for the DNA end. CDR1 is MNHNY and CDR2 is SVGAGI in the germline V gene (reference sequence). The CDR3 has 13 amino acids. This chain's CDR3 is CASSYGGSYEQYF. The CDR3 region has the DNA TGTGCCAGCAGTTACGGGGGTTCCTACGAGCAGTACTTC.

A few counts support this clone. V gene TRBV28 combines with J gene TRBJ1-5; D unclear. With 4 bases removed from V and 1 base from J, the gap between germline ends came to 14 bases. The CDR3 extends over 16 amino acids. CDR1 and CDR2 (germline): MDHEN, SYDVKM. The CDR3 DNA reads TGTGCCAGCAGTTCCCGGGCCGGGAGGAGCAATCAGCCCCAGCATTTT. Its protein product is CASSSRAGRSNQPQHF.

The chain recombines TRBV28 with TRBJ1-4, with D possibly being TRBD1 (6 bases). V lost 7 bases and J lost 5, with 14 bases in between. The V gene's germline CDR1 is MDHEN and CDR2 SYDVKM. The CDR3 has 14 residues. CDR3 nucleotides: TGTGCCAGCAAAGAACAGGGAACCAATGAAAAACTGTTTTTT. Encoded protein: CASKEQGTNEKLFF.

CDR3 in amino acids: CASSLSSSPNEKLFF. The DNA for the CDR3 is TGTGCCAGCAGCTTAAGCAGCTCTCCTAATGAAAAACTGTTTTTT. This chain connects TRBV7-9 to TRBJ1-4; D is unclear. CDR3 size: 15 residues. CDR1 is SEHNR, CDR2 FQNEAQ, per germline (reference sequence). The ends were cut back, 2 bases at V and 3 bases at J, with 10 bases in the middle.

The chain recombines TRBV9 with TRBJ2-5, with 7 positions matching TRBD1. V dropped 4 bases and J dropped 0; count of bases not matched to a gene: 6. This CDR3 spans 15 amino acids. Germline CDR1 reads SGDLS; CDR2 reads YYNGEE. This CDR3 reads CASSTTGQNQETQYF. CDR3 sequence (DNA): TGTGCCAGCAGCACGACAGGGCAGAACCAAGAGACCCAGTACTTC. Full variable domain (outside the CDR3, taken from reference TRBV9 and TRBJ2-5): DSGVTQTPKHLITATGQRVTLRCSPRSGDLSVYWYQQSLDQGLQFLIQYYNGEERAKGNILERFSAQQFPDLHSELNLSSLELGDSALYFCASSTTGQNQETQYFGPGTRLLVL.

This clone was seen once. The chain has TRBV7-9 and TRBJ2-5, with a possible D match to TRBD2 (7 bases). V lost 2 bases, J lost 4 bases, and 14 bases lay in between. This CDR3 is built from 15 residues. The germline CDR1 and CDR2 sequences are SEHNR and FQNEAQ (reference sequence). The CDR3 region has the DNA TGTGCCAGCAGCTTAACCGAGGCGGGGGCAGAGACCCAGTACTTC. It translates to CASSLTEAGAETQYF.